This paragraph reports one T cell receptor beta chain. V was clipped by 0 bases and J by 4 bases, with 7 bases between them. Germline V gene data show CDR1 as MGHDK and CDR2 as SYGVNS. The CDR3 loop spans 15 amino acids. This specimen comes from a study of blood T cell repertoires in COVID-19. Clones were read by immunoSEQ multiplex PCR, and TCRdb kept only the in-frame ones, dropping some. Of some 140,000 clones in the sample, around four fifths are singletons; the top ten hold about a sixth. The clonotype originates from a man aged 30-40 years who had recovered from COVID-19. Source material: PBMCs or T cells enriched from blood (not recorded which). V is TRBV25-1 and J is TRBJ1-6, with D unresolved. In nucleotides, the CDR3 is TGTGCCAGCAGTGAATATGAGCGGTATAATTCACCCCTCCACTTT. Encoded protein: CASSEYERYNSPLHF.